Each of the 11 T cell receptor beta chains below was sequenced from the same sample in a study of a mutant IDH1 vaccine in newly diagnosed glioma. The antigens for these receptors are not known. Time point described: week 5, during vaccination. Vaccine doses each comprised 300 ug of mutant IDH1 20-mer peptide, with topical imiquimod. Repertoires were generated with immunoSEQ multiplex PCR, while TCRdb's copy carries only in-frame clones and drops some. Of more than 25,000 clones listed, approximately 80% are singletons. The material sequenced was PBMCs, taken from a glioma patient whose treatment included an IDH1 peptide vaccine. The receptors here all came from a man aged 40-55 years with glioma.

The CDR3 reads CASSPRRQETQYF. CDR3 coding DNA: TGTGCCAGCAGCCCCAGAAGGCAAGAGACCCAGTACTTC. V gene TRBV27 combines with J gene TRBJ2-5; D call uncertain. CDR1 is MNHEY, CDR2 SMNVEV, per germline (reference sequence). V lost 6 bases and J 2 bases, leaving 10 bases between the germline ends. This CDR3 is 13 amino acids long.

The rearrangement uses TRBV6-6 and TRBJ2-7; 9 bases line up with TRBD1. Germline CDR1 reads MNHNY; CDR2 reads SVGAGI (reference sequence). The ends lost 7 bases at V and 4 bases at J; junction bases unmatched: 11. This CDR3 is 15 amino acids long. The CDR3 DNA is TGTGCCAGCAAGGTGGGACAGGGCAGTCAGTACGAGCAGTACGTC. Translated: CASKVGQGSQYEQYV.

This clone has only a few counts. The CDR3 sequence: CASSGRTSGRYTGELFF. The CDR3 DNA sequence: TGTGCCAGCAGCGGGAGGACTAGCGGAAGATACACCGGGGAGCTGTTTTTT. The rearrangement uses TRBV5-4 and TRBJ2-2; 10 positions agree with TRBD2. This CDR3 is 17 amino acids long. The V gene's germline CDR1 is SGHNT and CDR2 YYREEE (reference sequence). The V and J ends lost 4 bases and 3 bases, in that order; junction bases with no gene match: 9.

Only a few counts were recorded for this clone. The chain's CDR3 is CAISEFGAGEDTQYF. CDR3 nucleotide sequence: TGTGCCATCAGTGAGTTCGGGGCCGGGGAAGATACGCAGTATTTT. This sequence joins TRBV10-3 and TRBJ2-3, with D tentatively TRBD1 or TRBD2 (5 bases each). Trimming removed 1 base at V and 5 bases at J, with 13 bases between. Germline V lookup: CDR1 ENHRY, CDR2 SYGVKD. This CDR3 is built from 15 residues.

The chain is built from TRBV29-1 and TRBJ1-2, with D perhaps TRBD1 (6 bases). There are 13 residues in the CDR3. Germline V gene sequence: CDR1 SQVTM, CDR2 ANQGSEA. Trimming took off 4 bases at V and 8 bases at J, with 17 bases between the two ends. The CDR3 DNA reads TGCAGCGTTGGTGCCGGACAGCACGGCGGCTACACCTTC. This codes for CSVGAGQHGGYTF.

This chain links TRBV23-1 with TRBJ2-7; maybe TRBD2 (5 bases). TRBV23-1 is marked as an open reading frame, function uncertain. The CDR3 is 12 amino acids. Trimming stripped 0 bases from V and 9 bases from J, with 9 bases between. In DNA, the CDR3 is TGCGCCAGCAGTCAATCGTCAGGAGGGCAGTACGTC. Translating it yields CASSQSSGGQYV.

The chain employs TRBV5-8 and TRBJ1-4, with D possibly matching TRBD1 (5 bases). Trimming shortened V by 3 bases and J by 3 bases, and 18 bases separated the two germline ends. Germline-derived CDR1 and CDR2 are SGHTS and YDEGEE. The CDR3 runs to 17 residues. Written as DNA, the CDR3 is TGTGCCAGCAGCTCTCTCCAGGACGGACACGCTAATGAAAAACTGTTTTTT. This sequence encodes CASSSLQDGHANEKLFF. Full variable domain (remainder filled in from reference TRBV5-8 and TRBJ1-4): EAGVTQSPTHLIKTRGQQATLRCSPISGHTSVYWYQQALGLGLQFLLWYDEGEERNRGNFPPRFSGRQFPNYSSELNVNALELEDSALYLCASSSLQDGHANEKLFFGSGTQLSVL.

This chain joins TRBV10-3 and TRBJ2-1; 12 positions match TRBD2. V lost 8 bases to trimming and J lost 4 bases; unmatched junction nucleotides: 6. The germline gives CDR1 ENHRY, CDR2 SYGVKD. This CDR3 has 15 amino acids. The CDR3 loop is CAIGDTSGGYNEQFF. CDR3 sequence (DNA): TGTGCCATCGGGGACACTAGCGGGGGGTACAATGAGCAGTTCTTC.

The rearrangement uses TRBV5-4 and TRBJ1-3; possible D gene TRBD1, 6 bases. This CDR3 has 14 residues. The V gene lost 7 bases and the J gene lost 3 bases, with 14 bases spanning the gap. Germline-derived CDR1 and CDR2 are SGHNT and YYREEE (reference sequence). CDR3 sequence reads: CASAPGADGNTIYF. Here the CDR3 DNA reads TGTGCCAGCGCTCCAGGGGCGGATGGAAACACCATATATTTT.

This clone was detected only a few times. The gene calls are TRBV2 and TRBJ1-5; tentatively, D is TRBD1 (6 bases). Deletions cut 6 bases from V and 6 bases from J, with 18 bases between. The CDR3 consists of 15 residues. Germline V gene sequence: CDR1 SNHLY, CDR2 FYNNEI. The CDR3 DNA is TGTGCCAGCAGACCCGAGGGGGGGCATGGTCAGCCCCAGCATTTT. It encodes CASRPEGGHGQPQHF.

The chain carries TRBV6-5 and TRBJ1-1; unclear D gene. With 7 bases removed from V and 4 bases from J, the gap between germline ends came to 13 bases. Germline V gene lookup returns CDR1 MNHEY and CDR2 SVGAGI. The CDR3 covers 13 residues. In nucleotides, the CDR3 is TGTGCCAGCAATCCCCGGTGGGCCACTGAAGCTTTCTTT. Its translation is CASNPRWATEAFF.